Shown below are 16 T cell receptor beta chains from a single sample sequenced in a study of blood T cell repertoires in COVID-19. Only in-frame clones appear in the TCRdb table, and some are missing; sequencing was by immunoSEQ multiplex PCR. Of 270,000 or so clones in the sample, 89% were seen once. The sample was peripheral blood. The origin of the receptors is a woman between 40 and 55 years old who had recovered from COVID-19.

This clone was seen only once. CDR3 in amino acids: CASRVQGAGTDTQYF. The CDR3 bases are TGTGCCAGCAGAGTACAGGGGGCTGGCACAGATACGCAGTATTTT. The chain recombines TRBV7-2 with TRBJ2-3, with TRBD1 matching over 9 bases. With 6 bases clipped from V and 1 base from J, the junction kept 5 bases outside the gene matches. The CDR3 contains 15 residues. Germline V CDR1 and CDR2: SGHTA, FQGNSA.

The J gene is TRBJ1-5, the V gene TRBV6-5; 8 bases fit TRBD1. Germline V gene lookup returns CDR1 MNHEY and CDR2 SVGAGI. This CDR3 comprises 15 residues. J was trimmed by 0 bases and V by 5 bases; bases with no gene match: 3. The chain's CDR3 is CASSPGQASNQPQHF. CDR3 in DNA: TGTGCCAGCAGTCCGGGACAGGCTAGCAATCAGCCCCAGCATTTT.

J is TRBJ1-3 and V is TRBV7-9, with 7 positions matching TRBD1. The germline CDR1 and CDR2 sequences are SEHNR and FQNEAQ (reference sequence). V dropped 5 bases and J dropped 0; count of bases not matched to a gene: 4. This CDR3 contains 15 residues. CDR3 sequence reads: CASSPGTASGNTIYF. The CDR3 DNA reads TGTGCCAGCAGCCCCGGGACAGCCTCTGGAAACACCATATATTTT.

The V gene is TRBV9, the J gene TRBJ2-7, with D perhaps matching TRBD1 (6 bases). The CDR3 is 15 amino acids. V was cut by 7 bases and J by 3 bases, with 20 bases left in between. The germline gives CDR1 SGDLS, CDR2 YYNGEE. CDR3 bases: TGTGCCAGCTCCTTCGCAGGGGAGCCCTACTACGAGCAGTACTTC. Encoded protein: CASSFAGEPYYEQYF.

The rearrangement links TRBV27 to TRBJ2-2; D remains ambiguous. V was clipped by 6 bases and J by 4 bases, with 15 bases between them. The CDR3 extends over 15 amino acids. Germline V gene data show CDR1 as MNHEY and CDR2 as SMNVEV (reference sequence). DNA for the CDR3: TGTGCCAGCAGACTGGGCCCGCTCCGCACCGGGGAGCTGTTTTTT. Protein sequence: CASRLGPLRTGELFF.

The chain links TRBV7-3 to TRBJ1-1; 8 bases agree with TRBD1. The CDR3 is made up of 14 amino acids. V lost 4 bases and J lost 4; bases outside the gene matches: 5. Germline CDR1 reads SGHTA; CDR2 reads FQGTGA. CDR3 DNA: TGTGCCAGCAGCTACGGACAGGGAGGCACTGAAGCTTTCTTT. As protein: CASSYGQGGTEAFF. Filled out from reference TRBV7-3 and TRBJ1-1, the complete variable domain reads GAGVSQTPSNKVTEKGKYVELRCDPISGHTALYWYRQSLGQGPEFLIYFQGTGAADDSGLPNDRFFAVRPEGSVSTLKIQRTERGDSAVYLCASSYGQGGTEAFFGQGTRLTVV.

This chain uses TRBV28 with TRBJ2-5, with a possible D match to TRBD2 (6 bases). Germline V gene sequence: CDR1 MDHEN, CDR2 SYDVKM. Trimming removed 4 bases at V and 2 bases at J, with 17 bases between. The CDR3 extends over 16 amino acids. CDR3: CASSSGGGTTQETQYF. The CDR3 DNA reads as TGTGCCAGCAGTTCTGGAGGCGGGACCACACAAGAGACCCAGTACTTC.

The gene calls are TRBV5-1 and TRBJ2-5; D gene uncertain. CDR1 SGHRS and CDR2 YFSETQ come from the germline V gene. This CDR3 has 13 amino acids. Deletions cut 8 bases from V and 1 base from J, with 12 bases between. The CDR3 DNA follows: TGCGCCAGTAACTCCCCTGGCCAAGAGACCCAGTACTTC. It yields the protein CASNSPGQETQYF.

The gene calls are TRBV19 and TRBJ2-7; weak D call: TRBD2 (6 bases). With 7 bases removed from V and 4 bases from J, the gap between germline ends came to 14 bases. The CDR3 extends over 13 amino acids. Germline loops: CDR1 LNHDA, CDR2 SQIVND (reference sequence). The CDR3 DNA sequence: TGTGCCAGTATGGGGCGGGGCCCATACGAGCAGTACTTC. Its protein product is CASMGRGPYEQYF.

The chain recombines TRBV7-6 with TRBJ1-1; D ambiguous. The CDR3 totals 15 residues. Germline CDR1 reads SGHVS; CDR2 reads FNYEAQ. V was clipped by 5 bases and J by 1 base, with 14 bases between them. The CDR3: CASSPNLPGNTEAFF. CDR3 DNA sequence: TGTGCCAGCAGCCCAAATCTACCGGGGAACACTGAAGCTTTCTTT.

This clone was seen only once. The J gene is TRBJ2-7, the V gene TRBV21-1; TRBD2, the table's D call, lacks a check against the DNA. TRBV21-1 is a recognized pseudogene. The CDR3 extends over 16 amino acids. The CDR3 coding sequence is TGTGCCAGCAGCATTTACTCGGGGGGGGACTCCTACGAGCAGTACTTC. Protein: CASSIYSGGDSYEQYF.

The chain couples TRBV2 to TRBJ1-5; tentatively, D is TRBD1 (6 bases). From germline, CDR1 is SNHLY and CDR2 FYNNEI. Trimming took off 5 bases at V and 7 bases at J, with 15 bases between the two ends. The CDR3 is 14 amino acids. CDR3 amino acids: CASSLDSPGQPQHF. The CDR3 nucleotides are TGTGCCAGCAGTCTGGACAGCCCGGGGCAGCCCCAGCATTTT.

This clone showed up just a few times. CDR3: CASSLARSTGELFF. The CDR3 bases are TGTGCCAGCAGCTTAGCCCGTTCCACCGGGGAGCTGTTTTTT. This chain joins TRBV11-3 and TRBJ2-2; no clear D. There are 14 residues in the CDR3. From germline, CDR1 is SGHNT and CDR2 YENEEA. V was shortened by 1 base and J by 4 bases, with 7 bases between the two germline ends.

The chain joins TRBV9 to TRBJ2-4; 9 bases map to TRBD1. The CDR3 is made up of 14 amino acids. Germline V gene data show CDR1 as SGDLS and CDR2 as YYNGEE. V gave up 4 bases and J gave up 4 bases; unmatched junction bases: 3. CDR3 in amino acids: CASSPGTGKNIQYF. As DNA, the CDR3 is TGTGCCAGCAGCCCCGGGACAGGGAAAAACATTCAGTACTTC.

The chain links TRBV4-1 to TRBJ2-2; 9 bases agree with TRBD2. The junction had 8 bases not matched to a gene; V was cut back by 6 bases and J by 6 bases. Germline loops: CDR1 MGHRA, CDR2 YSYEKL. This CDR3 is 15 amino acids long. This chain's CDR3 is CASSQSTSGAGELFF. The CDR3 DNA is TGCGCCAGCAGTCAGTCGACTAGCGGAGCCGGGGAGCTGTTTTTT.

This chain joins TRBV27 and TRBJ2-2; 7 bases match TRBD1. The CDR3 totals 15 residues. V dropped 5 bases and J dropped 7; count of bases not matched to a gene: 10. Germline V gene lookup returns CDR1 MNHEY and CDR2 SMNVEV (reference sequence). The CDR3 coding sequence is TGTGCCAGCAGTATACAGGGGCTTCTCGGCGGGGAGCTGTTTTTT. Translation: CASSIQGLLGGELFF.